Listed below are T cell receptor beta chains from one sample, sequenced in a study of control samples from healthy donors and cancer patients. Profiling relied on immunoSEQ multiplex PCR, and the TCRdb table lists in-frame clones only, not all of them. This sample has 140,000 to 150,000 clones, with more than 85% found just once. Sequencing was carried out using blood. The receptors come from a man aged 18 to 30 in good health. Each CDR3 is given with its conserved first and last residue. The order of the fields is clone size, V gene, D gene, J gene, CDR3 DNA, CDR3 protein. D genes are given only for firm matches. Expanded clones get a size class; other rows say once, few or many, or leave the size out.

.,TRBV15,.,TRBJ1-3,TGTGCCACCAGCAGAGACGGGCCCAGCTCTGGAAACACCATATATTTT,CATSRDGPSSGNTIYF
.,TRBV29-1,.,TRBJ2-1,TGCAGCGTTTATTTAAATGAGCAGTTCTTC,CSVYLNEQFF
.,TRBV6-5,TRBD1,TRBJ2-1,TGTGCCAGCAGTCTACAGGGGTGGGGTTACAATGAGCAGTTCTTC,CASSLQGWGYNEQFF
.,TRBV5-1,.,TRBJ2-6,TGCGCCAGCAGCCCGACTGACCTGCAACCTTACCGAAGCTCTGGGGCCAACGTCCTGACTTTC,CASSPTDLQPYRSSGANVLTF
.,TRBV2,TRBD1,TRBJ2-1,TGTGCCAGTACTGAGACAGGGCAGGGCTACAATGAGCAGTTCTTC,CASTETGQGYNEQFF
.,TRBV19,.,TRBJ1-1,TGTGCCAGTAGTATAGGCAGGGTGGAAGCTTTCTTT,CASSIGRVEAFF
.,TRBV27,.,TRBJ1-1,TGTGCCAGCAGTTTATCGGCGGTGAACACTGAAGCTTTCTTT,CASSLSAVNTEAFF
.,TRBV7-6,TRBD2,TRBJ2-7,TGTGCCAGCAGCTTTGGGGAGGGCGAGCAGTACTTC,CASSFGEGEQYF
.,TRBV24-1,TRBD1,TRBJ1-2,TGTGCCACCAGTCTGGACAGGGGGTATGGCTACACCTTC,CATSLDRGYGYTF
.,TRBV14,.,TRBJ1-3,TGTGCCAGCAGCCTGAGCACAGGAGCGAGCTCTGGAAACACCATATATTTT,CASSLSTGASSGNTIYF
.,TRBV7-9,.,TRBJ1-5,TGTGCCAGCAGCTGGGACGGCAATCAGCCCCAGCATTTT,CASSWDGNQPQHF
.,TRBV6-5,.,TRBJ2-1,TGTGCCAGCAGCAGGGGCCGGAATGAGCAGTTCTTC,CASSRGRNEQFF
.,TRBV13,.,TRBJ1-3,TGTGCCAGCAGCTCTAGGCACCACTCTGGAAACACCATATATTTT,CASSSRHHSGNTIYF
.,TRBV18,TRBD1,TRBJ2-1,TGTGCCAGCTCACCATACCGGGACAGGGGGAATGAGCAGTTCTTC,CASSPYRDRGNEQFF
once,TRBV27,TRBD1,TRBJ1-2,TGTGCCAGCAGTTCCGGGTCCGGGGACAGGGTCTTAGCTAACTATGGCTACACCTTC,CASSSGSGDRVLANYGYTF
.,TRBV7-3,.,TRBJ1-3,TGTGCCAGCAGCGAGGGGGCTGGAAACACCATATATTTT,CASSEGAGNTIYF
.,TRBV7-3,.,TRBJ1-5,TGTGCCAGCAGCCCCGACAGGTTTCAGCCCCAGCATTTT,CASSPDRFQPQHF
once,TRBV7-3,.,TRBJ1-2,TGTGCCAGCAGCTTAGGGGGTGCCGGGGGCTACACCTTC,CASSLGGAGGYTF
.,TRBV13,.,TRBJ2-3,TGTGCCAGCAGCTTTCGGGGGAGCACAGATACGCAGTATTTT,CASSFRGSTDTQYF
.,TRBV2,.,TRBJ1-2,TGTGCCAGCAGTGATATGAGGGCCGGGGGCTACACCTTC,CASSDMRAGGYTF
.,TRBV4-1,.,TRBJ2-1,TGCGCCAGCAGCCAAGAGCAAGGTGTTAATGAGCAGTTCTTC,CASSQEQGVNEQFF
.,TRBV19,.,TRBJ2-7,TGTGCCAGTAGTATAGGCCCAGGCCCCTACGAGCAGTACTTC,CASSIGPGPYEQYF
.,TRBV12-3/TRBV12-4,.,TRBJ2-7,TGTGCCAGCAGCTATGACCCATACGAGCAGTACTTC,CASSYDPYEQYF
.,TRBV11-2,.,TRBJ2-5,TGTGCCAGCAGCTCCCAAGGTAGCCAAGAGACCCAGTACTTC,CASSSQGSQETQYF
.,TRBV27,.,TRBJ2-1,TGTGCCAGCAGTTTAAGTCCGGGGAATTACAATGAGCAGTTCTTC,CASSLSPGNYNEQFF
.,TRBV6-6,TRBD2,TRBJ2-2,TGTGCCAGCATCCTTAACGGGGGGGACGACACCGGGGAGCTGTTTTTT,CASILNGGDDTGELFF
.,TRBV5-4,.,TRBJ2-2,TGTGCCAGCAGCTTGGATCGATACACCGGGGAGCTGTTTTTT,CASSLDRYTGELFF
.,TRBV5-1,TRBD1,TRBJ1-2,TGCGCCAGCAGTCATCCGGGACAGAACCTCGCTTCGGGTTCACCTTATGGCTACACCTTC,CASSHPGQNLASGSPYGYTF
.,TRBV15,.,TRBJ1-6,TGTGCCACCAGCAGAGATGGCTCACGGAACTATAATTCACCCCTCCACTTT,CATSRDGSRNYNSPLHF
.,TRBV20-1,TRBD2,TRBJ2-7,TGCAGTGCTAGTAGGACTAGCGGGAGAGGGACCTACGAGCAGTACTTC,CSASRTSGRGTYEQYF
.,TRBV11-2,.,TRBJ1-6,TGTGCCAGCAGCTTATGGGCCACAAATTCACCCCTCCACTTT,CASSLWATNSPLHF
.,TRBV7-3,TRBD2,TRBJ2-1,TGTGCCAGCAGCTTAAGCGGGAGCTCCTACAATGAGCAGTTCTTC,CASSLSGSSYNEQFF
.,TRBV30,TRBD1,TRBJ1-5,TGTGCCTGGAGTGGGACAGGGGGCTTGAGCAATCAGCCCCAGCATTTT,CAWSGTGGLSNQPQHF
once,TRBV6-5,.,TRBJ2-5,TGTGCCAGCAGTCAGCCCGACAGGTCAGAGACCCAGTACTTC,CASSQPDRSETQYF
.,TRBV28,TRBD1,TRBJ2-2,TGTGCCAGCAGCGGACAGGGGGTTAACACCGGGGAGCTGTTTTTT,CASSGQGVNTGELFF
.,TRBV2,.,TRBJ1-5,TGTGCCAGCAGTTATGACAGGATTAGCAATCAGCCCCAGCATTTT,CASSYDRISNQPQHF
.,TRBV18,TRBD1,TRBJ1-1,TGTGCCAGCTCACTCTCCCGACAGGGCAGGGGCACTGAAGCTTTCTTT,CASSLSRQGRGTEAFF